Presented here are 5 T cell receptor beta chains from one specimen sequenced in a study of blood T cell repertoires in COVID-19. The data were produced by immunoSEQ multiplex PCR, yet TCRdb's version contains in-frame clones alone and is incomplete. The sample consists of about 88,000 clones, approximately 86% of them appearing once. The sample consisted of peripheral blood. Source of these receptors: a male donor with acute or convalescent COVID-19.

The rearrangement uses TRBV5-6 and TRBJ2-2; maybe TRBD2 (6 bases). The V end lost 4 bases, the J end lost 5 bases, and 15 bases lay between the germline ends. The CDR3 has 15 amino acids. From germline, CDR1 is SGHDT and CDR2 YYEEEE. CDR3 in DNA: TGTGCCAGCAGCCTGGGAGGACGGAGGACCGGGGAGCTGTTTTTT. It codes for CASSLGGRRTGELFF.

The rearrangement links TRBV29-1 to TRBJ2-1; 11 nucleotides line up with TRBD2. Germline trimming cut 6 bases from V and 6 bases from J; bases unmatched to any gene: 10. Germline CDR1 reads SQVTM; CDR2 reads ANQGSEA. This CDR3 spans 15 amino acids. CDR3 sequence (DNA): TGCAGCGTGGATAGCGGGGGGGCTGGCGGCAATGAGCAGTTCTTC. This codes for CSVDSGGAGGNEQFF.

V usage is TRBV19 and J usage is TRBJ1-1, with unresolved D. Trimming left V 3 bases short and J 1 base short, with 12 bases between. This CDR3 is 15 amino acids long. Germline CDR1 and CDR2: LNHDA and SQIVND (reference sequence). This chain's CDR3 is CASSITGLENTEAFF. The CDR3 nucleotides are TGTGCCAGTAGTATTACGGGTTTGGAGAACACTGAAGCTTTCTTT.

The rearrangement links TRBV7-9 to TRBJ2-7; possible D gene TRBD2, 5 bases. The CDR3 is made up of 12 amino acids. Trimming took off 5 bases at V and 4 bases at J, with 9 bases between the two ends. Germline CDR1 and CDR2: SEHNR and FQNEAQ (reference sequence). The CDR3 sequence is CASSAGVYEQYF. The CDR3 region has the DNA TGTGCCAGCAGCGCCGGGGTTTACGAGCAGTACTTC.

The chain carries TRBV6-2 or TRBV6-3 and TRBJ1-1; 9 bases fit TRBD1. The CDR3 has 16 residues. The V gene's germline CDR1 is MNHEY and CDR2 SVGEGT. J lost 0 bases, V lost 5 bases, and 7 bases had no gene match. CDR3 in DNA: TGTGCCAGCAGTCGGGAGACAGGGGGTATGAACACTGAAGCTTTCTTT. Translation: CASSRETGGMNTEAFF.